This T cell receptor beta chain comes out of a study of monozygotic twins with inflammatory bowel disease. Concerning this clonotype: Its antigen is undetermined.

Study-level results: Using the inverse Simpson index, IBD patients had lower TCRbeta diversity than healthy co-twins.

From its re-call of the 5' RACE reads, TCRdb lists each CDR3 protein once, without DNA. This repertoire includes 400,000 or so distinct CDR3 sequences. The TCR sequence derives from a human donor with ulcerative colitis or Crohn's disease, or a healthy co-twin of an affected twin (not recorded which). The material sequenced was blood.

The CDR3 sequence is CASSPRTGRTDTQYF. The J gene is TRBJ2-3, the V gene TRBV4-1; TCRdb lists TRBD1, though no DNA is available to test this call. CDR1 and CDR2 (germline): MGHRA, YSYEKL. The CDR3 spans 15 residues.